The next 8 T cell receptor beta chains were all read from a single sample in a study of OX40 agonist ivuxolimab in advanced cancers. Measured with immunoSEQ multiplex PCR; TCRdb has only the in-frame clones, and not every one. The table includes 40,000 to 50,000 clones, around four fifths detected once. This specimen was CD4+ or CD8+ T cells sorted from blood, taken in a trial of the OX40 agonist ivuxolimab. Source of these receptors: an adult with an advanced solid tumor such as melanoma, head and neck, liver or kidney cancer.

The V call is TRBV14, the J call TRBJ1-6; D possibly corresponds to TRBD1 (5 bases). V dropped 4 bases and J dropped 6 bases, with 13 bases sitting between them. Germline assignment: CDR1 SGHDN and CDR2 FVKESK. The CDR3 has 15 residues. CDR3 in amino acids: CASSRRDGPNSPLHF. The CDR3 DNA reads as TGTGCCAGCAGCCGACGGGACGGTCCTAATTCACCCCTCCACTTT.

The rearrangement links TRBV4-1 to TRBJ2-2, with D possibly TRBD2 on 6 matching bases. Germline V gene data show CDR1 as MGHRA and CDR2 as YSYEKL. The CDR3 contains 17 residues. The ends were cut back, 2 bases at V and 5 bases at J, with 18 bases in the middle. Here the CDR3 DNA reads TGCGCCAGCAGCCAACTTCCTCTCAGCGGGCCGACCGGGGAGCTGTTTTTT. This sequence encodes CASSQLPLSGPTGELFF.

The chain is built from TRBV13 and TRBJ2-2, with D unclear. Germline CDR1 and CDR2: PRHDT and FYEKMQ (reference sequence). The ends were cut back, 0 bases at V and 5 bases at J, with 7 bases in the middle. The length of the CDR3 is 14 residues. The CDR3 reads CASSLGLGTGELFF. In DNA, the CDR3 is TGTGCCAGCAGCTTAGGGTTGGGAACCGGGGAGCTGTTTTTT. Variable domain in full (rest from reference TRBV13 and TRBJ2-2): AAGVIQSPRHLIKEKRETATLKCYPIPRHDTVYWYQQGPGQDPQFLISFYEKMQSDKGSIPDRFSAQQFSDYHSELNMSSLELGDSALYFCASSLGLGTGELFFGEGSRLTVL.

The chain is built from TRBV10-2 and TRBJ1-1, with 8 bases lining up with TRBD1. Germline CDR1 reads WSHSY; CDR2 reads SAAADI. The CDR3 contains 14 residues. V lost 9 bases, J lost 7 bases, and 13 bases stayed unmatched. The CDR3 sequence: CASATQGGPLEAFF. In DNA, the CDR3 is TGCGCCAGTGCAACACAGGGGGGGCCACTTGAAGCTTTCTTT.

The CDR3 DNA reads as TGTGCCAGCAGTGGGGGACAGGGGTTCACCGGGGAGCTGTTTTTT. It codes for CASSGGQGFTGELFF. The chain couples TRBV2 to TRBJ2-2; TRBD1 matches at 10 bases. Germline V lookup: CDR1 SNHLY, CDR2 FYNNEI. Trimming at V came to 4 bases and at J to 4 bases, leaving 3 bases not matched to a gene. The CDR3 length is 15 residues.

V is TRBV18 and J is TRBJ2-7; 10 nucleotides agree with TRBD1. The CDR3 consists of 14 residues. Germline values: CDR1 KGHSH, CDR2 LQKENI. The ends lost 6 bases at V and 7 bases at J; junction bases unmatched: 9. CDR3 sequence: CASSSGTGAREQYF. The CDR3 region has the DNA TGTGCCAGCTCTTCCGGGACAGGGGCTAGGGAGCAGTACTTC.

The V call is TRBV18, the J call TRBJ1-1; TRBD1 is a possible D gene (6 bases). V was pared by 3 bases and J by 0 bases, with 11 bases between. The CDR3 runs to 15 residues. Germline V gene data show CDR1 as KGHSH and CDR2 as LQKENI. The CDR3 protein is CASSPKTGLNTEAFF. The CDR3 nucleotides are TGTGCCAGCTCACCTAAGACAGGCCTGAACACTGAAGCTTTCTTT.

The V gene is TRBV5-1, the J gene TRBJ1-1; perhaps TRBD1 as D (5 bases). V was shortened by 3 bases and J by 5 bases, with 14 bases between the two germline ends. The germline V gene encodes CDR1 SGHRS and CDR2 YFSETQ. There are 14 residues in the CDR3. CDR3 DNA sequence: TGCGCCAGCAGCTCCCTCCTAAGGGGAACTGAAGCTTTCTTT. Translating it yields CASSSLLRGTEAFF. The full variable domain, rest sourced from reference TRBV5-1 and TRBJ1-1, is KAGVTQTPRYLIKTRGQQVTLSCSPISGHRSVSWYQQTPGQGLQFLFEYFSETQRNKGNFPGRFSGRQFSNSRSEMNVSTLELGDSALYLCASSSLLRGTEAFFGQGTRLTVV.